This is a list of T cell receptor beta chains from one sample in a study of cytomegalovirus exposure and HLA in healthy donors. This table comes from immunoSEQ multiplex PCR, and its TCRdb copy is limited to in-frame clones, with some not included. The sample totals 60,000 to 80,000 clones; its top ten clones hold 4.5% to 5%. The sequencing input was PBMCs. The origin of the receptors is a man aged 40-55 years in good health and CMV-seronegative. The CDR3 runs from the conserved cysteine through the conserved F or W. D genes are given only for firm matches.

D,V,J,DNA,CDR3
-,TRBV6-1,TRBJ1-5,TGTGCCAGCAATAACCTCGGGGTCAGTCAGCCCCAGCATTTT,CASNNLGVSQPQHF
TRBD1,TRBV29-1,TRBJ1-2,TGCAGCGTTGATTGGACAGGGCGGCTGGGTGACTATGGCTACACCTTC,CSVDWTGRLGDYGYTF
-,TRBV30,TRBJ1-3,TGTGCCTGGCGACAGTTCTCTGGAAACACCATATATTTT,CAWRQFSGNTIYF
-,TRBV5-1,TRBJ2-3,TGCGCCAGCAGCTTGATTCCTACGAACACAGATACGCAGTATTTT,CASSLIPTNTDTQYF
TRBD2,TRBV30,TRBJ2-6,TGTGCCTGGAGTCCGGGGGGCTCTGGGGCCAACGTCCTGACTTTC,CAWSPGGSGANVLTF
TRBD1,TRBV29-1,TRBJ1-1,TGCAGCTCCGGGGACAGCCTGAACACTGAAGCTTTCTTT,CSSGDSLNTEAFF
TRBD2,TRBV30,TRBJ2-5,TGTGCCTGGAGTTCCGGACCACTAGCGGCCCAAGAGACCCAGTACTTC,CAWSSGPLAAQETQYF
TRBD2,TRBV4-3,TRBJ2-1,TGCGCCAGCAGCCAAGCTTTAGCGGGGGGTTATGATGAGCAGTTCTTC,CASSQALAGGYDEQFF
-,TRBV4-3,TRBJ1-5,TGCGCCAGCAGCCAAGATCGCCTCGGTCAGCCCCAGCATTTT,CASSQDRLGQPQHF
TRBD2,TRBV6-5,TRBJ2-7,TGTGCCAGCAGTCGCGGGGGGGAGTCCTACGAGCAGTACTTC,CASSRGGESYEQYF
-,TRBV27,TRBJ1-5,TGTGCCAGCAGTTTAGCAGGCGCATTTGGCAATCAGCCCCAGCATTTT,CASSLAGAFGNQPQHF
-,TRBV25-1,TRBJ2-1,TGTGCCAGCAGTGATACCAGATTGGTGTGGAATGAGCAGTTCTTC,CASSDTRLVWNEQFF
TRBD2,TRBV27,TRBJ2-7,TGTGCCAGCAGTCCCACTAGCGGGGGGACCTACGAGCAGTACTTC,CASSPTSGGTYEQYF
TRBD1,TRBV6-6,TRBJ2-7,TGTGCCAGCAGTTACTCGACAGGGATGGGCTACGAGCAGTACTTC,CASSYSTGMGYEQYF
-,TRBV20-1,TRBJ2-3,TGCAGTGTAAGAAGAGCAGATACGCAGTATTTT,CSVRRADTQYF
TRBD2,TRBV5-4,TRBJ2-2,TGTGCCAGCAGCTCCGGGACTAGCGTCACCGGGGAGCTGTTTTTT,CASSSGTSVTGELFF
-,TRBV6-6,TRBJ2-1,TGTGCCAGCACCTCCCTGAGCGGAGCGTACAATGAGCAGTTCTTC,CASTSLSGAYNEQFF
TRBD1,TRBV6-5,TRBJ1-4,TGTGCCAGCAGGCCGGGACAGGCTAATGAAAAACTGTTTTTT,CASRPGQANEKLFF
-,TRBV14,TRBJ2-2,TGTGCCAGCAGCCAAGTCGTTGGGTTACAGGTGTTTTTT,CASSQVVGLQVFF
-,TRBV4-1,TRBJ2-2,TGCGCCAGCAGCCAAGATCTAGGAATGAACACCGGGGAGCTGTTTTTT,CASSQDLGMNTGELFF
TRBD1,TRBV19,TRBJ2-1,TGTGCCAGTAACAGCCGACAGGGACGGAATGAGCAGTTCTTC,CASNSRQGRNEQFF
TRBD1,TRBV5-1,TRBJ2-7,TGCGCCAGCAGCTGGGGGACAGGGTTCTACGAGCAGTACTTC,CASSWGTGFYEQYF
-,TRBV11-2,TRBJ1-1,TGTGCCAGCAGCCTATATCAGGGCACTGAAGCTTTCTTT,CASSLYQGTEAFF
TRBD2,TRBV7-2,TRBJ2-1,TGTGCCAGCAGCCCTCGGACTAGCCGCAATGAGCAGTTCTTC,CASSPRTSRNEQFF
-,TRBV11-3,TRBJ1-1,TGTGCCAGCAGCTCCAGACAGAACACTGAAGCTTTCTTT,CASSSRQNTEAFF